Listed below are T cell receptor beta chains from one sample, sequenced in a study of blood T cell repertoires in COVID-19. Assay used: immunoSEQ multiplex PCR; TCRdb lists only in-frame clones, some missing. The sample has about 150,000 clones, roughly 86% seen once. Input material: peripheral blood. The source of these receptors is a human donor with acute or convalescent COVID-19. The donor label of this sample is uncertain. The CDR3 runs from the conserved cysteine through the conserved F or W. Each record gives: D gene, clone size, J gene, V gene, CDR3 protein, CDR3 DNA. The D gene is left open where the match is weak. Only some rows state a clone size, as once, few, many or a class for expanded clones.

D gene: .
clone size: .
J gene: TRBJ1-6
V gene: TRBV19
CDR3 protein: CASTVSYNSPLHF
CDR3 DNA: TGTGCCAGTACTGTCTCCTATAATTCACCCCTCCACTTT

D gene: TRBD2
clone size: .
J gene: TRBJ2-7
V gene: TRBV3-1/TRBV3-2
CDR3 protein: CASSQGLAGGTISYEQYF
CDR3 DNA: TGTGCCAGCAGCCAAGGACTAGCGGGGGGCACGATCTCCTACGAGCAGTACTTC

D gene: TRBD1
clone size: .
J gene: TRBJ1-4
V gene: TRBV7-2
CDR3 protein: CASSLAFPLQGKLFF
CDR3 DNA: TGTGCCAGCAGCTTAGCATTCCCCCTACAGGGGAAACTGTTTTTT

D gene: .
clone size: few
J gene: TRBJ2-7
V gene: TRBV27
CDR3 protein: CASSFSRGNEQYF
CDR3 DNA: TGTGCCAGCAGTTTTTCCAGGGGTAACGAGCAGTACTTC

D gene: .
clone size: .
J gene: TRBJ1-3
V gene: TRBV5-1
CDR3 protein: CASSLGTASGNTIYF
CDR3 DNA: TGCGCCAGCAGCTTGGGGACTGCCTCTGGAAACACCATATATTTT

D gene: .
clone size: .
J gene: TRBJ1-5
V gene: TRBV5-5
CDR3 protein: CASSLRLTAASNQPQHF
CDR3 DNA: TGTGCCAGCAGCTTGCGGCTCACAGCGGCGAGCAATCAGCCCCAGCATTTT

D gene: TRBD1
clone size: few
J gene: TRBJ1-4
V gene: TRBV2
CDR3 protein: CASKYRDREVITNEKLFF
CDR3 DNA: TGTGCCAGCAAATACCGGGACAGGGAAGTTATAACTAATGAAAAACTGTTTTTT

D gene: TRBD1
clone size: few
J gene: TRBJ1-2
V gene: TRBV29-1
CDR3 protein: CSARDRVGFGYTF
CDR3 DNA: TGCAGCGCTAGGGACAGGGTCGGGTTTGGCTACACCTTC

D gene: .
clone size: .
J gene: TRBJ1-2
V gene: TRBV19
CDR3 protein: CAGRTGNYGYTF
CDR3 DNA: TGTGCCGGTCGAACGGGGAACTATGGCTACACCTTC

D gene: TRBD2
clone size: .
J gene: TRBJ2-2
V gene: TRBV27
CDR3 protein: CASSLVLAGGRWTGELFF
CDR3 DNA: TGTGCCAGCAGTTTAGTACTAGCGGGGGGGCGATGGACCGGGGAGCTGTTTTTT

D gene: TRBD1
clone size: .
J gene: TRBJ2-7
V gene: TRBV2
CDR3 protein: CASSEQGASYEQYF
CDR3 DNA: TGTGCCAGCAGTGAACAGGGGGCTTCCTACGAGCAGTACTTC

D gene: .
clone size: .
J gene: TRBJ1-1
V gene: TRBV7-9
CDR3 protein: CASSPRENTEAFF
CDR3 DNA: TGTGCCAGCAGTCCCCGGGAGAACACTGAAGCTTTCTTT

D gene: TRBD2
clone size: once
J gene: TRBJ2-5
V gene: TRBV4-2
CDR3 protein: CASSQAAGGRETQYF
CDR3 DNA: TGTGCCAGCAGCCAAGCGGCGGGGGGAAGGGAGACCCAGTACTTC